The rows below give T cell receptor beta chains drawn from one sample of a study of T-cell memory formation after mild COVID-19. One entry per CDR3 protein, called by TCRdb with MiXCR from the 5' RACE reads. The sample lists 300,000 to 400,000 distinct CDR3 sequences; approximately 15% were seen once. The specimen was PBMCs or a T cell subset sorted from them (not recorded which). These receptors originate from a man aged 18 to 29 who had mild COVID-19 (a few samples of this study predate the infection). Cell type and time point are not known. Each CDR3 is given with its conserved first and last residue. Fields, in order: V gene, clone size, J gene, D gene, CDR3 protein, CDR3 DNA. The D gene is left open where the match is weak. Clone size is not always given. Where it is, it says once, few, many or a class for expanded clones.

TRBV19	.	TRBJ2-5	.	CASSIWGFGETQYF	TGTGCCAGTAGTATCTGGGGCTTCGGGGAGACCCAGTACTTC
TRBV7-9	.	TRBJ2-3	.	CASKSPHGEGGTDTQYF	TGTGCCAGCAAGTCTCCCCACGGGGAAGGCGGTACAGATACGCAGTATTTT
TRBV9	.	TRBJ2-2	TRBD2	CASSVAGGFAGELFF	TGTGCCAGCAGCGTGGCGGGGGGGTTCGCCGGGGAGCTGTTTTTT
TRBV29-1	few	TRBJ2-2	.	CSVEVAGANTGELFF	TGCAGCGTTGAAGTCGCGGGCGCGAACACCGGGGAGCTGTTTTTT
TRBV4-2	.	TRBJ1-2	.	CASSQDLGQTLAYGYTF	TGTGCCAGCAGCCAAGATCTCGGACAGACGTTAGCCTATGGCTACACCTTC
TRBV24-1	.	TRBJ2-6	.	CATSPAGSGANVLTF	TGTGCCACCAGTCCGGCTGGCTCTGGGGCCAACGTCCTGACTTTC
TRBV27	.	TRBJ2-7	.	CASSAGTGAYEQYF	TGTGCCAGCTCGGCCGGGACGGGGGCCTACGAGCAGTACTTC
TRBV5-1	few	TRBJ2-7	.	CASSSLSGAYEQYF	TGCGCCAGCAGCTCACTATCAGGAGCCTACGAGCAGTACTTC
TRBV6-5	.	TRBJ2-5	TRBD2	CASSPAGDPPETQYF	TGTGCCAGCAGCCCCGCGGGGGACCCCCCAGAGACCCAGTACTTC
TRBV5-4	few	TRBJ1-5	.	CASSDETGQPQHF	TGTGCCAGCAGCGATGAGACAGGTCAGCCCCAGCATTTT
TRBV30	many	TRBJ2-7	.	CAWGGAGGRGEQYF	TGTGCCTGGGGTGGGGCAGGAGGGCGAGGCGAGCAGTACTTC
TRBV7-8	few	TRBJ2-2	.	CATLTGTTANTGELFF	TGTGCCACGCTCACAGGGACTACTGCGAACACCGGGGAGCTGTTTTTT
TRBV6-2/TRBV6-3	.	TRBJ2-5	.	CASSNLAPQETQYF	TGTGCCAGCAGTAACCTAGCTCCCCAAGAGACCCAGTACTTC
TRBV15	few	TRBJ2-1	.	CATSSGRLPGNEQFF	TGTGCCACCAGCAGCGGAAGATTACCAGGCAATGAGCAGTTCTTC
TRBV9	.	TRBJ2-4	.	CASSVDAHKNIQYF	TGTGCCAGCAGCGTAGATGCCCACAAAAACATTCAGTACTTC
TRBV7-2	.	TRBJ2-3	TRBD2	CASSLGSPSGTSTDTQYF	TGTGCCAGCAGCTTAGGGTCACCTAGCGGAACTAGCACAGATACGCAGTATTTT
TRBV20-1	.	TRBJ1-2	.	CSARDPGVYGYTF	TGCAGTGCTAGAGATCCGGGGGTCTATGGCTACACCTTC
TRBV7-8	few	TRBJ2-2	TRBD1	CASSFWTGGRTGELFF	TGTGCCAGCAGCTTTTGGACAGGGGGGCGGACCGGGGAGCTGTTTTTT
TRBV6-1	.	TRBJ2-1	.	CASSERRPYNEQFF	TGTGCCAGCAGTGAGCGTCGGCCCTACAATGAGCAGTTCTTC
TRBV7-9	.	TRBJ1-2	TRBD1	CASSSRTGLSYGYTF	TGTGCCAGCAGCTCGCGGACAGGCCTGAGCTATGGCTACACCTTC
TRBV7-2	many	TRBJ1-5	.	CASSLQNQPQHF	TGTGCCAGCAGCTTACAGAATCAGCCCCAGCATTTT
TRBV6-2/TRBV6-3	.	TRBJ2-5	.	CASIPYGGFQETQYF	TGTGCCAGCATCCCCTACGGAGGCTTCCAAGAGACCCAGTACTTC
TRBV20-1	.	TRBJ1-5	TRBD1	CSARESRGRGLDSNQPQHF	TGCAGTGCTAGAGAAAGCAGGGGGCGCGGGTTAGATAGCAATCAGCCCCAGCATTTT
TRBV28	.	TRBJ1-1	.	CASSPPGGANTEAFF	TGTGCCAGCAGTCCCCCCGGGGGGGCGAACACTGAAGCTTTCTTT
TRBV7-9	.	TRBJ1-2	.	CASSSSPGFDGYTF	TGTGCCAGCAGCTCCAGCCCAGGGTTCGATGGCTACACCTTC
TRBV11-2	.	TRBJ2-7	.	CASSLRPVTFRRLDYEQYF	TGTGCCAGCAGCTTACGACCGGTTACCTTCAGACGGTTAGACTACGAGCAGTACTTC
TRBV4-3	.	TRBJ2-2	TRBD1	CASSQEGTGGFTGELFF	TGCGCCAGCAGCCAAGAGGGGACAGGGGGATTCACCGGGGAGCTGTTTTTT
TRBV2	many	TRBJ2-7	.	CASTSLDSLPYEQYF	TGTGCCAGCACCTCATTGGACAGTCTCCCCTACGAGCAGTACTTC
TRBV7-9	few	TRBJ1-1	.	CASSSGLTNTEAFF	TGTGCCAGCAGCTCAGGTCTTACGAACACTGAAGCTTTCTTT
TRBV6-5	few	TRBJ1-4	.	CASSYRSRGREKLFF	TGTGCCAGCAGTTACCGGAGCAGGGGTCGGGAAAAACTGTTTTTT
TRBV6-5	.	TRBJ1-1	.	CASSYLQGESFFTEAFF	TGTGCCAGCAGTTATTTACAGGGAGAGTCTTTCTTCACTGAAGCTTTCTTT
TRBV11-2	.	TRBJ2-1	.	CASSTPAGDSNEQFF	TGTGCCAGCAGCACCCCGGCGGGGGACAGCAATGAGCAGTTCTTC
TRBV6-6	.	TRBJ1-5	.	CASRAISNQPQHF	TGTGCCAGCAGGGCAATAAGCAATCAGCCCCAGCATTTT
TRBV24-1	many	TRBJ1-1	.	CATSQGEVTEAFF	TGTGCCACCAGCCAGGGTGAAGTGACTGAAGCTTTCTTT
TRBV2	.	TRBJ2-7	.	CASSEFVELRLGEQYF	TGTGCCAGCAGTGAGTTCGTGGAGCTCAGGCTCGGCGAGCAGTACTTC
TRBV10-3	few	TRBJ1-1	.	CAISESRNEAFF	TGTGCCATCAGTGAGTCGAGAAACGAAGCTTTCTTT
TRBV5-1	few	TRBJ1-4	.	CASSLAPEESLFF	TGCGCCAGCAGCTTGGCCCCAGAGGAATCGCTGTTTTTT
TRBV6-6	.	TRBJ1-1	.	CASSRRESTEAFF	TGTGCCAGCAGCCGCAGGGAAAGCACTGAAGCTTTCTTT
TRBV5-8	many	TRBJ2-2	.	CASSFLTTGELFF	TGTGCCAGCAGCTTCTTGACTACCGGGGAGCTGTTTTTT
TRBV7-2	.	TRBJ1-6	.	CASSLVAGDDSPLHF	TGTGCCAGCAGCTTAGTGGCGGGGGACGATTCACCCCTCCACTTT
TRBV12-3/TRBV12-4	few	TRBJ2-7	.	CASSPGRSDCNF	TGTGCCAGCAGTCCAGGACGGAGCGATTGTAACTTC
TRBV6-2/TRBV6-3	few	TRBJ2-1	.	CASMPVRGIGHNEQFF	TGTGCCAGCATGCCCGTTCGGGGGATAGGGCACAATGAGCAGTTCTTC
TRBV5-8	many	TRBJ2-1	TRBD2	CASSLRGGVYNEQFF	TGTGCCAGCAGCTTGCGCGGGGGGGTCTACAATGAGCAGTTCTTC
TRBV6-2/TRBV6-3	few	TRBJ1-5	.	CASTQGFYGQPQHF	TGTGCCAGCACCCAGGGTTTCTACGGGCAGCCCCAGCATTTT
TRBV6-2/TRBV6-3	few	TRBJ2-1	.	CASSRGYEQFF	TGTGCCAGCAGTCGGGGGTATGAGCAGTTCTTC
TRBV7-2	.	TRBJ2-5	.	CASSLRGRGIQETQYF	TGTGCCAGCAGCTTAAGGGGGCGGGGGATCCAAGAGACCCAGTACTTC
TRBV10-3	many	TRBJ2-7	TRBD2	CAISVGGEYYEQYF	TGTGCCATCAGTGTTGGGGGGGAGTACTACGAGCAGTACTTC
TRBV6-1	few	TRBJ1-3	.	CASTLDSVSLSGNTIYF	TGTGCCAGCACCCTAGACTCGGTCAGCCTCTCTGGAAACACCATATATTTT
TRBV7-6	.	TRBJ2-7	.	CASSLVGGDEQYF	TGTGCCAGCAGCTTAGTGGGGGGAGACGAGCAGTACTTC
TRBV5-1	many	TRBJ1-1	.	CASSLEWGTEAFF	TGCGCCAGCAGCTTGGAATGGGGCACTGAAGCTTTCTTT
TRBV23-1	few	TRBJ2-5	TRBD1	CASSQPGQGGTRETQYF	TGCGCCAGCAGTCAACCGGGACAGGGCGGAACGCGTGAGACCCAGTACTTC
TRBV7-9	.	TRBJ1-5	.	CASEQGHNQPQHF	TGTGCCAGTGAACAGGGACACAATCAGCCCCAGCATTTT
TRBV20-1	few	TRBJ1-1	.	CSARKYLGADTEAFF	TGCAGTGCTAGAAAGTACCTGGGGGCGGACACTGAAGCTTTCTTT
TRBV5-1	.	TRBJ2-1	TRBD1	CASSLGIRGRGFNEQFF	TGCGCCAGCAGCTTGGGTATAAGGGGGCGCGGTTTCAATGAGCAGTTCTTC